The 9 T cell receptor beta chains presented below share a single source sample, sequenced in a study of post-analysis software for immune sequencing data. Study-wide points: Patients had higher frequencies than controls of roughly five TRBV segments, including TRBV5-6, TRBV5-1 and TRBV20-1.

These receptors are not linked to any known antigen. TCR beta cDNA libraries included unique molecular identifiers. TCRdb re-derived calls from the PCR reads in MiXCR, one entry per CDR3 protein. The profile shows roughly 700,000 distinct CDR3 sequences, around 27% of them singletons. Sequencing was performed on blood. The source of these receptors is a girl between 10 and 17 years old with multiple sclerosis.

The CDR3 DNA sequence: TGTGCCACCAGCAGACTGACAGGGGGGTTTTACGAGCAGTACTTC. Translating gives CATSRLTGGFYEQYF. J is TRBJ2-5 and V is TRBV15, with TRBD1 identical over 9 bases. The DNA end lines up better with TRBJ2-7; the J call may be wrong. The germline V gene has CDR1 LNHNV and CDR2 YYDKDF (reference sequence). The CDR3 is made up of 15 amino acids.

The chain combines TRBV12-3 or TRBV12-4 with TRBJ2-6; D is unclear. V dropped 6 bases and J dropped 0 bases, with 9 bases sitting between them. The CDR3 extends over 15 amino acids. The CDR3 region has the DNA TGTGCCAGCAGCTCAATTCTCTCTGGGGCCAACGTCCTGACTTTC. Its protein product is CASSSILSGANVLTF.

This chain connects TRBV10-3 to TRBJ2-2; D gene uncertain. This CDR3 spans 14 amino acids. Trimming took off 10 bases at V and 5 bases at J, with 17 bases between the two ends. In germline, CDR1 is ENHRY, CDR2 SYGVKD. The CDR3 region has the DNA TGTGCCAGCTCAACGGTTGGTGTAACCGGGGAGCTGTTTTTT. Its translation: CASSTVGVTGELFF.

The sample holds many counts of this clonotype. The V and J genes are TRBV5-1 and TRBJ2-4, with unresolved D. CDR1 and CDR2 from the germline V gene are SGHRS and YFSETQ. The CDR3 is made up of 15 amino acids. Trimming pared 0 bases from V and 3 bases from J, leaving 10 bases between. CDR3: CASSLVSGLKNIQYF. In DNA, the CDR3 is TGCGCCAGCAGCTTGGTTTCAGGCCTCAAAAACATTCAGTACTTC.

This clonotype was detected only a few times. This chain joins TRBV5-1 and TRBJ2-1, with 9 bases that match TRBD2. The CDR3 covers 16 residues. The V and J ends lost 4 bases and 4 bases, in that order; junction bases with no gene match: 9. Per the germline V gene, CDR1 is SGHRS and CDR2 is YFSETQ. The CDR3 sequence is CASSPHSGSQYNEQFF. The CDR3 DNA reads TGCGCCAGCAGCCCCCATAGCGGGAGTCAGTACAATGAGCAGTTCTTC.

The J gene is TRBJ2-1, the V gene TRBV29-1, with D possibly matching TRBD1 (8 bases). This CDR3 spans 14 amino acids. V shed 1 base and J shed 7 bases, with 14 bases lying between them. The germline gives CDR1 SQVTM, CDR2 ANQGSEA. The CDR3 DNA is TGCAGCGTTGAAGTGTTACAGGGGGGGAATGAGCAGTTCTTC. It yields the protein CSVEVLQGGNEQFF.

The chain employs TRBV5-1 and TRBJ2-1, with D tentatively TRBD1 (5 bases). Germline lookup yields CDR1 SGHRS and CDR2 YFSETQ. Deletions cut 4 bases from V and 10 bases from J, with 12 bases between. This CDR3 region has 12 residues. The CDR3 protein is CASSGAGYEQFF. CDR3 nucleotide sequence: TGCGCCAGCAGCGGAGCAGGGTACGAGCAGTTCTTC. Full variable domain (rest looked up from reference TRBV5-1 and TRBJ2-1): KAGVTQTPRYLIKTRGQQVTLSCSPISGHRSVSWYQQTPGQGLQFLFEYFSETQRNKGNFPGRFSGRQFSNSRSEMNVSTLELGDSALYLCASSGAGYEQFFGPGTRLTVL.

This clonotype was detected a few times. V is TRBV10-2 and J is TRBJ2-5; TRBD2 aligns across 12 bases. The J call may be incorrect, as the DNA end agrees better with TRBJ2-7. The CDR3 sequence is 15 residues long. CDR1 and CDR2 (germline): WSHSY, SAAADI. The CDR3 loop is CASSEEMGLAGEQYF. The CDR3 DNA sequence: TGCGCCAGCAGTGAGGAGATGGGACTAGCGGGCGAGCAGTACTTC.

The J gene is TRBJ1-1, the V gene TRBV2; D is uncertain. CDR1 and CDR2 (germline): SNHLY, FYNNEI. V lost 3 bases, J lost 4 bases, and 6 bases lay in between. The CDR3 spans 12 residues. The CDR3 DNA is TGTGCCAGCAGTGAGACGGGCACTGAAGCTTTCTTT. Encoded protein: CASSETGTEAFF.